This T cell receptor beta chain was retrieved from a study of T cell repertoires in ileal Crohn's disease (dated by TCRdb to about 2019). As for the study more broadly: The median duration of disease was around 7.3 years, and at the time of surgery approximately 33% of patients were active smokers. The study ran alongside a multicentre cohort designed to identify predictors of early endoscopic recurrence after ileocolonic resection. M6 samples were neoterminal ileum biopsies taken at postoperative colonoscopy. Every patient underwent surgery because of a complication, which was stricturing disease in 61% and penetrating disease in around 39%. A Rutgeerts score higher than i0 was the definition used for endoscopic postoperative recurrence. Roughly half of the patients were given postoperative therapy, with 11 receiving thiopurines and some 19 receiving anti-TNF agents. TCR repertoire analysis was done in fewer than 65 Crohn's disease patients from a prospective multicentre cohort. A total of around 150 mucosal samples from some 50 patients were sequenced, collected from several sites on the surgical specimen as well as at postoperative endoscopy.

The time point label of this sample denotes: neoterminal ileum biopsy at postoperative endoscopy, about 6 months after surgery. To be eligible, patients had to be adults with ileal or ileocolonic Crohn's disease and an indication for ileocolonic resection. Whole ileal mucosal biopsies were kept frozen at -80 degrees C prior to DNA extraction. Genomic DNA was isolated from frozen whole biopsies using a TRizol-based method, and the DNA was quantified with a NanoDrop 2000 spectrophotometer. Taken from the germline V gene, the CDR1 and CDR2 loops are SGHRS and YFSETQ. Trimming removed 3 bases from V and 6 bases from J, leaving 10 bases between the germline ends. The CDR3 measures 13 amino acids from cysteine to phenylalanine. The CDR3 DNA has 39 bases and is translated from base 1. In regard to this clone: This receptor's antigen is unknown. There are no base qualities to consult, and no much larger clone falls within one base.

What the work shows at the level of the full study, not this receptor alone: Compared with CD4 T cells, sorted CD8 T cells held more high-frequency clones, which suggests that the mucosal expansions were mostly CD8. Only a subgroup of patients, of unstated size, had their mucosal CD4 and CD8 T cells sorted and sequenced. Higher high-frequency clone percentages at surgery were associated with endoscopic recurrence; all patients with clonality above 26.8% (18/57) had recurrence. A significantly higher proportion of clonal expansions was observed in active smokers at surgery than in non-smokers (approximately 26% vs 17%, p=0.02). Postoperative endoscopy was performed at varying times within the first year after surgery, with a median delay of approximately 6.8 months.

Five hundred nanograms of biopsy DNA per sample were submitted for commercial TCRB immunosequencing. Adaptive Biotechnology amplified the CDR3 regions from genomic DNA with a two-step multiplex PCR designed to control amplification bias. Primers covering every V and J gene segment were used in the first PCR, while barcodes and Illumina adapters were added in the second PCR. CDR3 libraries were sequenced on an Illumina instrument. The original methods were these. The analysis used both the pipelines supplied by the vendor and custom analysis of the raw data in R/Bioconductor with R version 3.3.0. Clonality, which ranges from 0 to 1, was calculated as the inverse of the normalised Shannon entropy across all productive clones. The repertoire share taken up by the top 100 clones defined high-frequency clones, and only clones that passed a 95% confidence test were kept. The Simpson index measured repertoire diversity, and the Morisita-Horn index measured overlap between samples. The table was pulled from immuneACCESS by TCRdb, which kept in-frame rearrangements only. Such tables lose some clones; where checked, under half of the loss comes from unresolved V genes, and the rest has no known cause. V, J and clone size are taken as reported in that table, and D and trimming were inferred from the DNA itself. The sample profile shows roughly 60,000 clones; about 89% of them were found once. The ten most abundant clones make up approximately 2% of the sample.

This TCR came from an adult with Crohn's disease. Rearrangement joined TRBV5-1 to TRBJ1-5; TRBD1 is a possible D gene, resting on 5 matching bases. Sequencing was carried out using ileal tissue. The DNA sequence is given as TGCGCCAGCAGCTGGGAGGGGACTCAGCCCCAGCATTTT. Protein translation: CASSWEGTQPQHF. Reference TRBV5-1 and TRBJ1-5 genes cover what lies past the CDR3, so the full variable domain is KAGVTQTPRYLIKTRGQQVTLSCSPISGHRSVSWYQQTPGQGLQFLFEYFSETQRNKGNFPGRFSGRQFSNSRSEMNVSTLELGDSALYLCASSWEGTQPQHFGDGTRLSIL.